One and the same sample provided the 25 T cell receptor beta chains below, sequenced in a study of cytomegalovirus exposure and HLA in healthy donors. PCR amplification relied on 60 Vbeta primers (plus 13 Jbeta primers). Libraries were prepared by immunoSEQ multiplex PCR; TCRdb keeps only in-frame clonotypes and omits some of them. The data contain over 200,000 clones, 78% of them seen just once; the ten biggest clones take up around 4%. The sample consisted of PBMCs. Receptors originate from a male donor in good health and CMV-seronegative.

The chain links TRBV9 to TRBJ1-1, with 7 nucleotides matching TRBD1. Per germline, CDR1 SGDLS and CDR2 YYNGEE. The CDR3 runs to 15 residues. The V and J ends lost 2 bases and 6 bases, in that order; junction bases with no gene match: 10. The CDR3 DNA follows: TGTGCCAGCAGCGTTGCGACAGGGTCAGGTTCTGAAGCTTTCTTT. Translated, it gives CASSVATGSGSEAFF.

In this sample, this clone turned up a few times. This rearrangement joins TRBV25-1 to TRBJ1-5, with D uncertain. The V end was cut by 4 bases, the J end by 8 bases, with 15 bases between. Germline CDR1 and CDR2: MGHDK and SYGVNS. The CDR3 consists of 14 residues. The CDR3 DNA reads as TGTGCCAGCAGTGGGGAGGGTGGTAGAGAGCCCCAGCATTTT. Protein sequence: CASSGEGGREPQHF.

The chain carries TRBV5-4 and TRBJ2-2; TRBD2 agrees at 13 bases. The CDR3 length is 19 residues. V lost 4 bases and J lost 0; bases outside the gene matches: 9. In germline, CDR1 is SGHNT, CDR2 YYREEE (reference sequence). The CDR3 coding sequence is TGTGCCAGCAGCCCACCGGGACTAGCGGGACCTTCGAACACCGGGGAGCTGTTTTTT. Protein sequence: CASSPPGLAGPSNTGELFF.

This rearrangement joins TRBV28 to TRBJ2-5; 9 bases map to TRBD1. Trimming took 4 bases from V and 4 from J; bases not matched to a gene: 7. Germline-derived CDR1 and CDR2 are MDHEN and SYDVKM. The CDR3 consists of 15 residues. Here the CDR3 reads CASSSATGGRETQYF. CDR3 bases: TGTGCCAGCAGTTCCGCGACAGGGGGGAGAGAGACCCAGTACTTC.

V is TRBV28 and J is TRBJ1-4; D is unclear. The CDR3 has 14 residues. Germline V gives CDR1 MDHEN, CDR2 SYDVKM. Trimming shortened V by 7 bases and J by 6 bases, and 15 bases separated the two germline ends. The CDR3 loop reads CASNTRRADEKLFF. For the CDR3, the DNA is TGTGCCAGCAATACCAGGCGCGCAGATGAAAAACTGTTTTTT. Full variable domain (outside the CDR3, taken from reference TRBV28 and TRBJ1-4): DVKVTQSSRYLVKRTGEKVFLECVQDMDHENMFWYRQDPGLGLRLIYFSYDVKMKEKGDIPEGYSVSREKKERFSLILESASTNQTSMYLCASNTRRADEKLFFGSGTQLSVL.

The V and J genes are TRBV5-6 and TRBJ1-2, with D possibly matching TRBD1 (5 bases). V was trimmed by 2 bases and J by 2 bases, leaving 10 bases between them. Per germline, CDR1 SGHDT and CDR2 YYEEEE. The CDR3 extends over 14 amino acids. In nucleotides, the CDR3 is TGTGCCAGCAGCTTCTGGCAGGGCAACTATGGCTACACCTTC. Protein sequence: CASSFWQGNYGYTF.

This clone was seen just once. The chain links TRBV7-3 to TRBJ2-3, with TRBD2 as a possible D gene (7 bases). Germline lookup yields CDR1 SGHTA and CDR2 FQGTGA. The CDR3 is made up of 15 amino acids. V lost 5 bases to trimming and J lost 5 bases, with 17 bases between them. The CDR3 loop reads CASSPRGANRDTQYF. CDR3 nucleotides: TGTGCCAGCAGCCCCCGGGGGGCGAACAGAGATACGCAGTATTTT.

The rearrangement uses TRBV19 and TRBJ1-1, with TRBD1 matching 7 bases. This CDR3 has 14 residues. Germline V lookup: CDR1 LNHDA, CDR2 SQIVND (reference sequence). Unmatched junction bases numbered 8, after V lost 5 bases and J lost 5 bases. DNA of the CDR3: TGTGCCAGTAGTTACAGGGGAGCGTTGACTGAAGCTTTCTTT. Amino acids: CASSYRGALTEAFF.

This sequence joins TRBV25-1 and TRBJ1-6, with TRBD1 identical over 8 bases. V lost 7 bases and J lost 7; bases outside the gene matches: 6. In germline, CDR1 is MGHDK, CDR2 SYGVNS. The CDR3 extends over 14 amino acids. The DNA for the CDR3 is TGTGCCAGCACTGGACAGGGTCAAAATTCACCCCTCCACTTT. Its translation: CASTGQGQNSPLHF.

The gene calls are TRBV7-9 and TRBJ2-5, with 9 nucleotides matching TRBD2. The CDR3 spans 14 residues. V lost 5 bases, J lost 6 bases, and 7 bases stayed unmatched. Germline-derived CDR1 and CDR2 are SEHNR and FQNEAQ (reference sequence). The CDR3 region has the DNA TGTGCCAGCAGCACCAGCGGGAGGTTTCAGACCCAGTACTTC. It is translated as CASSTSGRFQTQYF.

The chain uses TRBV9 and TRBJ2-1; 12 nucleotides line up with TRBD2. After removal of 2 bases from V and 5 bases from J, the junction contained 5 bases not matched to a gene. The germline gives CDR1 SGDLS, CDR2 YYNGEE. The CDR3 is made up of 16 amino acids. CDR3 protein: CASSVGLAGGHNEQFF. The CDR3 DNA reads as TGTGCCAGCAGCGTTGGGCTAGCGGGAGGGCACAATGAGCAGTTCTTC.

The CDR3 DNA reads TGTGCCAGCAGCCCAGGGGACGGGTCCGAGCAGTACTTC. Translating it yields CASSPGDGSEQYF. The genes are TRBV13 and TRBJ2-7, with D perhaps TRBD1 (6 bases). CDR3 length equals 13 residues. In germline, CDR1 is PRHDT, CDR2 FYEKMQ (reference sequence). The germline V and J ends were trimmed by 5 bases and 6 bases, with 14 bases remaining between them.

The J gene is TRBJ1-1, the V gene TRBV14; perhaps TRBD1 as D (6 bases). This CDR3 has 14 amino acids. V dropped 3 bases and J dropped 1 base, with 9 bases sitting between them. CDR1 SGHDN and CDR2 FVKESK come from the germline V gene. CDR3: CASSHSGANTEAFF. For the CDR3, the DNA is TGTGCCAGCAGCCATTCAGGGGCGAACACTGAAGCTTTCTTT.

The CDR3 DNA sequence: TGTGCCAGTAGTACCTATTTAGGACAGGGAGGCAATGAGCAGTTCTTC. Its translation: CASSTYLGQGGNEQFF. The rearrangement joins TRBV19 to TRBJ2-1, with 8 positions matching TRBD1. V lost 4 bases, J lost 6 bases, and 11 bases stayed unmatched. The CDR3 spans 16 residues. Germline V gene data show CDR1 as LNHDA and CDR2 as SQIVND (reference sequence).

The rearrangement uses TRBV7-9 and TRBJ2-4; D is possibly TRBD1 (5 bases). Between the trimmed V and J ends, which lost 0 bases and 1 base, there was a span of 7 bases. Germline-derived CDR1 and CDR2 are SEHNR and FQNEAQ (reference sequence). This CDR3 spans 15 amino acids. The CDR3 DNA reads TGTGCCAGCAGCTTAGCGGACACTGCCAAAAACATTCAGTACTTC. It specifies CASSLADTAKNIQYF.

The V and J genes are TRBV27 and TRBJ1-5, with TRBD1 identical over 7 bases. With V trimmed by 6 bases and J by 2 bases, 10 bases remained unmatched. Germline values: CDR1 MNHEY, CDR2 SMNVEV (reference sequence). This CDR3 contains 16 residues. The CDR3 DNA reads as TGTGCCAGCAGCCCTAGACAGGGTCTGGGCAATCAGCCCCAGCATTTT. Translating gives CASSPRQGLGNQPQHF.

The rearrangement links TRBV2 to TRBJ2-3, with D maybe TRBD1 (6 bases). The CDR3 is 14 amino acids. V lost 3 bases to trimming and J lost 2 bases, with 9 bases between them. The germline gives CDR1 SNHLY, CDR2 FYNNEI. This CDR3 is CASSEGHHTDTQYF. CDR3 in DNA: TGTGCCAGCAGTGAGGGACATCACACAGATACGCAGTATTTT.

The V gene is TRBV7-2, the J gene TRBJ2-4; no clear D. V lost 3 bases, J lost 5 bases, and 8 bases lay in between. The CDR3 totals 13 residues. The V gene's germline CDR1 is SGHTA and CDR2 FQGNSA. CDR3 sequence: CASSFITENIQYF. CDR3 nucleotides: TGTGCCAGCAGCTTTATTACAGAAAACATTCAGTACTTC.

The chain employs TRBV2 and TRBJ2-2; weak D call: TRBD1 (7 bases). V was shortened by 4 bases and J by 6 bases, with 12 bases between the two germline ends. The V gene's germline CDR1 is SNHLY and CDR2 FYNNEI. CDR3 length equals 14 residues. In DNA, the CDR3 is TGTGCCAGCAGTGGCGGGACAGTCGCCGGGGAGCTGTTTTTT. Translated: CASSGGTVAGELFF.

The chain is built from TRBV6-6 and TRBJ2-2; D is perhaps TRBD2 (6 bases). Trimming removed 2 bases from V and 6 bases from J, with 16 bases in between. CDR1 MNHNY and CDR2 SVGAGI come from the germline V gene (reference sequence). The CDR3 spans 16 residues. For the CDR3, the DNA is TGTGCCAGCAGTTACCTAGGCGGGAACGCCCCCGGGGAGCTGTTTTTT. It is translated as CASSYLGGNAPGELFF.

This chain uses TRBV6-5 with TRBJ2-2, with D unclear. Trimming removed 6 bases at V and 1 base at J, with 6 bases between. Germline assignment: CDR1 MNHEY and CDR2 SVGAGI. The length of the CDR3 is 13 residues. CDR3 residues: CASSRLNTGELFF. CDR3 DNA: TGTGCCAGCAGCCGACTGAACACCGGGGAGCTGTTTTTT.

This clone was recorded once. V usage is TRBV9 and J usage is TRBJ2-1; weak D call: TRBD1 (6 bases). CDR1 and CDR2 from the germline V gene are SGDLS and YYNGEE. The CDR3 runs 16 residues. V lost 4 bases, J lost 7 bases, and 21 bases lay in between. This chain's CDR3 is CASSPKQQGGRNEQFF. The CDR3, as DNA: TGTGCCAGCAGCCCGAAACAGCAAGGGGGTAGGAATGAGCAGTTCTTC.

J is TRBJ2-2 and V is TRBV7-6; D may be TRBD2 (6 bases). The CDR3 has 14 residues. In germline, CDR1 is SGHVS, CDR2 FNYEAQ. Trimming cost V 3 bases and J 2 bases, with 7 bases left between them. The CDR3 sequence: CASSFGTNTGELFF. In nucleotides, the CDR3 is TGTGCCAGCAGCTTTGGGACTAACACCGGGGAGCTGTTTTTT.

V usage is TRBV29-1 and J usage is TRBJ2-3, with 8 nucleotides matching TRBD2. The CDR3 extends over 13 amino acids. The J segment lost 4 bases and the V segment lost 7 bases, leaving 7 bases of the junction unmatched. Germline CDR1 and CDR2: SQVTM and ANQGSEA. CDR3 nucleotides: TGCAGCGCCCGGGGGGGGGTTGCAGATACGCAGTATTTT. Its protein is CSARGGVADTQYF.

A few counts support this clone. The rearrangement links TRBV28 to TRBJ2-5; TRBD2 is a possible D gene (6 bases). The J call may be in error: the DNA end matches TRBJ2-7 better. The CDR3 is 13 residues long. The V gene's germline CDR1 is MDHEN and CDR2 SYDVKM. In nucleotides, the CDR3 is TGTGCCAGCAGTTTTGGAGGGCGGTACGAGCAGTACTTC. It yields the protein CASSFGGRYEQYF.